This TCR beta chain was sequenced during a study of molecular identifiers for immune sequencing clone quantification. Overall study: Five portions were made in replicates from RNA of roughly 18,000 or 92,000 naive CD8 cells, and four underwent sequencing. Study observations and caveats: Identical TCR molecules sharing a barcode could underestimate highly expanded clone sizes. Spiked Jurkat TCR RNA originating from one cell could reportedly be identified amid some 920,000 naive cells.

For bulk TCR libraries, previously described methods and listed TCR primers were used. A single record per CDR3 protein comes from TCRdb applying MiXCR to the PCR reads. This repertoire shows under 800,000 distinct CDR3 sequences, over 25% found once; its top ten account for 0.7% to 0.95%. In the case of this clonotype: What it binds is unknown. One junction end disagrees with the germline gene, perhaps due to a read error.

The receptor was derived from a human donor in good health. Some libraries in this study had Jurkat cell RNA spiked in. The sample taken for sequencing was naive CD8+ T cells from blood, with Jurkat cell RNA spiked in. Subset specified: FACS-sorted CD8+CD4-CCR7+CD45RA+ naive T cells.

The CDR3 nucleotides read TGTGCCAGCAGTTTCAGGGGCGGCGGGGCGCTGTTTTTT. This codes for CASSFRGGGALFF. The genes are TRBV6-5 and TRBJ2-2; D may correspond to TRBD1 or TRBD2 (6 bases each). CDR1 MNHEY and CDR2 SVGAGI come from the germline V gene. CDR3 length: 13 amino acids.